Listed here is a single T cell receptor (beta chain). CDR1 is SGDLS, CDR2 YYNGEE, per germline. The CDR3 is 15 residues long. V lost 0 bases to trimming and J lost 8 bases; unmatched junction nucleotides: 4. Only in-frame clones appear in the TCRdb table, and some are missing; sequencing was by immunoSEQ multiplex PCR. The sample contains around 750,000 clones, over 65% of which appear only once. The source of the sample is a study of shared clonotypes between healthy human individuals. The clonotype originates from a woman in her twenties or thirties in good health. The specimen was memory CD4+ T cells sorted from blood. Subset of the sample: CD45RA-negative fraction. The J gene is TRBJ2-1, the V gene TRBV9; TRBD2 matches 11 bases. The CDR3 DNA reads TGTGCCAGCAGCGTAGGGGTAGCGGGAGGGGATGAGCAGTTCTTC. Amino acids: CASSVGVAGGDEQFF. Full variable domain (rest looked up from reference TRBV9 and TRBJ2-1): DSGVTQTPKHLITATGQRVTLRCSPRSGDLSVYWYQQSLDQGLQFLIQYYNGEERAKGNILERFSAQQFPDLHSELNLSSLELGDSALYFCASSVGVAGGDEQFFGPGTRLTVL.